This T cell receptor (beta chain) was recorded in a study of blood T cells in healthy people across ages. General observations from the study: Unsorted PBMCs ruled out conclusive naive versus antigen-experienced comparison.

There are many counts of this clonotype. Antigen unknown. Using a J-beta primer mix together with a sample-barcoded 5' primer, a second PCR was run for roughly 6 to 12 cycles. The template-switch adaptor, which had 12 random nucleotides, put a tag on each cDNA molecule. TCRdb re-analysed the 5' RACE reads in MiXCR, keeping a single row per CDR3 protein. Among 2 million or so distinct CDR3 sequences listed, 49% were seen once. Germline V lookup: CDR1 SQVTM, CDR2 ANQGSEA. J was trimmed by 3 bases and V by 3 bases; bases with no gene match: 2. The length of the CDR3 is 13 residues. The rearrangement uses TRBV29-1 and TRBJ2-1, with 7 bases matching TRBD2. The specimen sequenced was blood. The clonotype comes from a woman aged 40 to 50 in good health. The CDR3 nucleotides read TGCAGCGTTGAGGGGGGGAACTACAATGAGCAGTTCTTC. Its protein product is CSVEGGNYNEQFF.